This entry lists 2 T cell receptor beta chains sequenced from one sample in a study of quantifying T cell responses using KT2 cells. Study details: cDNA was made from DNase-treated RNA using alpha and beta constant primers.

An oligo carrying a UMI was ligated to the cDNA 3' end. An equimolar mix of RC1.1 and RC1.2 primed the beta chain across TRBC1 and TRBC2. A single record per CDR3 protein comes from TCRdb applying MiXCR to the UMI-ligation and nested PCR reads. Here the sample spans around 56,000 distinct CDR3 sequences, approximately 13% being singletons. The sample comprised PBMCs spiked with cells of the T cell clone KT2. These receptors originate from a human donor.

This clonotype was counted only a few times. V gene TRBV12-3 or TRBV12-4 combines with J gene TRBJ1-1; D uncertain. V was cut by 1 base and J by 1 base, with 13 bases left in between. The CDR3 is 16 residues long. The DNA of the CDR3 is TGTGCCAGCAGTTTAGGGCAGGTGGTAGGGAACACTGAAGCTTTCTTT. This encodes CASSLGQVVGNTEAFF.

This clonotype was seen only a few times. In DNA, the CDR3 is TGTGCCAGCAGTGAATTCCTTGGCGGGTACAATGAGCAGTTCTTC. Protein sequence: CASSEFLGGYNEQFF. The V and J genes are TRBV6-1 and TRBJ2-1; possibly TRBD2 for D (5 bases). CDR1 MNHNS and CDR2 SASEGT come from the germline V gene. The V end was cut by 2 bases, the J end by 4 bases, with 12 bases between. This CDR3 has 15 amino acids.